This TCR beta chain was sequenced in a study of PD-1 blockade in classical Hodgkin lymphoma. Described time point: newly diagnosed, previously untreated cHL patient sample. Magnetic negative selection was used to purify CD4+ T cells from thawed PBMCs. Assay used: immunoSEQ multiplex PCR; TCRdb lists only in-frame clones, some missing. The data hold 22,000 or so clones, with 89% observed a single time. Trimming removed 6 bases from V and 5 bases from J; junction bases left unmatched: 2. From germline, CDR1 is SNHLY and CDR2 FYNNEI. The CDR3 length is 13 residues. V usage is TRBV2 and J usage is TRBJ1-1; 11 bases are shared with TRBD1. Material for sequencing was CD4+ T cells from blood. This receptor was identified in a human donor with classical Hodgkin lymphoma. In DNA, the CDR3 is TGTGCCAGCAGGGACAGGGGGCAGACTGAAGCTTTCTTT. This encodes CASRDRGQTEAFF. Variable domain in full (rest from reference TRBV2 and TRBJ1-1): EPEVTQTPSHQVTQMGQEVILRCVPISNHLYFYWYRQILGQKVEFLVSFYNNEISEKSEIFDDQFSVERPDGSNFTLKIRSTKLEDSAMYFCASRDRGQTEAFFGQGTRLTVV.